Listed below are T cell receptor beta chains from one sample, sequenced in a study of blood T cell repertoires in COVID-19. The protocol was immunoSEQ multiplex PCR, while the TCRdb copy is restricted to in-frame clones and leaves out a portion. The profile shows some 330,000 clones, around 87% of them singletons. Specimen: PBMCs or T cells enriched from blood (not recorded which). The origin of the receptors is a man aged 35-49 years in a cohort exposed to, infected with or recovered from COVID-19 (not recorded which). The CDR3 runs from the conserved cysteine through the conserved F or W. D genes are given only for firm matches. Expanded clones get a size class; other rows say once, few or many, or leave the size out.

V gene	D gene	J gene	clone size	CDR3 protein	CDR3 DNA
TRBV27	.	TRBJ1-5	.	CASSSPRGHQPQHF	TGTGCCAGCAGTTCCCCCAGGGGCCATCAGCCCCAGCATTTT
TRBV5-1	TRBD1	TRBJ1-5	.	CASSLGGQGNQPQHF	TGCGCCAGCAGCTTGGGAGGACAGGGCAATCAGCCCCAGCATTTT
TRBV7-9	.	TRBJ1-4	once	CASSFSGDAEKLFF	TGTGCCAGCAGCTTTTCGGGGGACGCTGAAAAACTGTTTTTT
TRBV10-2	TRBD2	TRBJ2-7	once	CASSESRTSGRGAYEQYF	TGCGCCAGCAGTGAGTCACGGACTAGCGGGAGAGGGGCCTACGAGCAGTACTTC
TRBV4-2	TRBD2	TRBJ2-3	.	CASSARTGTSGTDTQYF	TGTGCCAGCAGCGCAAGAACCGGGACTAGCGGCACAGATACGCAGTATTTT
TRBV11-3	.	TRBJ2-2	few	CASSIRTGELFF	TGTGCCAGCAGCATACGGACCGGGGAGCTGTTTTTT
TRBV19	.	TRBJ2-1	.	CASSARGAGLNEQFF	TGTGCCAGTAGTGCCCGAGGGGCGGGGCTCAATGAGCAGTTCTTC
TRBV2	.	TRBJ1-5	.	CASKGAYSNQPQHF	TGTGCCAGCAAGGGAGCTTATAGCAATCAGCCCCAGCATTTT
TRBV7-9	TRBD1	TRBJ1-5	.	CASSSGQGLGNQPQHF	TGTGCCAGCAGCTCCGGACAGGGGTTAGGCAATCAGCCCCAGCATTTT
TRBV2	.	TRBJ1-1	.	CASSGTGYTEAFF	TGTGCCAGCAGCGGAACAGGGTACACTGAAGCTTTCTTT
TRBV5-1	TRBD2	TRBJ2-1	.	CASSLTGTKYNEQFF	TGCGCCAGCAGCTTAACCGGGACTAAGTACAATGAGCAGTTCTTC
TRBV5-4	TRBD2	TRBJ2-3	.	CASSFSSGRAGTDTQYF	TGTGCCAGCAGCTTTTCTAGCGGGAGGGCCGGCACAGATACGCAGTATTTT
TRBV3-1/TRBV3-2	TRBD1	TRBJ1-2	.	CASSQGQGSPYGYTF	TGTGCCAGCAGCCAAGGACAGGGGTCCCCCTATGGCTACACCTTC
TRBV5-5	.	TRBJ2-5	.	CASSLGSWRVGETQYF	TGTGCCAGCAGCTTGGGATCTTGGAGGGTAGGAGAGACCCAGTACTTC
TRBV7-8	.	TRBJ2-5	.	CASSFSARQETQYF	TGTGCCAGCAGCTTTAGCGCACGCCAAGAGACCCAGTACTTC
TRBV2	.	TRBJ1-3	.	CASRISAGAGNTIYF	TGTGCCAGCAGAATTAGTGCGGGAGCCGGAAACACCATATATTTT
TRBV2	TRBD2	TRBJ2-2	.	CASKRLAGDTGELFF	TGTGCCAGCAAGCGACTAGCGGGAGATACCGGGGAGCTGTTTTTT
TRBV7-9	TRBD2	TRBJ2-5	few	CASSLGTSGRDQETQYF	TGTGCCAGCAGCTTAGGGACTAGCGGGAGAGACCAAGAGACCCAGTACTTC
TRBV10-1	.	TRBJ2-2	once	CASSKQNTGELFF	TGCGCCAGCAGTAAACAGAACACCGGGGAGCTGTTTTTT
TRBV2	.	TRBJ1-5	.	CASSGQRNQPQHF	TGTGCCAGCAGTGGACAGCGCAATCAGCCCCAGCATTTT
TRBV6-1	.	TRBJ1-4	.	CASSDRWEGRGKLFF	TGTGCCAGCAGTGACAGGTGGGAGGGCCGAGGAAAACTGTTTTTT
TRBV29-1	.	TRBJ2-2	.	CSVEGAPDTGELFF	TGCAGCGTTGAGGGGGCACCTGACACCGGGGAGCTGTTTTTT
TRBV5-6	TRBD1	TRBJ1-3	.	CASSETGAGNTIYF	TGTGCCAGCAGCGAGACAGGGGCTGGAAACACCATATATTTT
TRBV9	TRBD1	TRBJ1-5	.	CASSEGQGENQPQHF	TGTGCCAGCAGCGAGGGACAGGGGGAAAATCAGCCCCAGCATTTT
TRBV5-1	TRBD1	TRBJ2-2	.	CASSAGTGNTGELFF	TGCGCCAGCAGCGCAGGGACAGGAAACACCGGGGAGCTGTTTTTT
TRBV6-5	.	TRBJ1-5	.	CASSYSGRNQPQHF	TGTGCCAGCAGTTATTCAGGGCGCAATCAGCCCCAGCATTTT
TRBV24-1	.	TRBJ2-1	.	CATSDLGLPHNEQFF	TGTGCCACCAGTGATCTGGGCCTCCCCCACAATGAGCAGTTCTTC
TRBV24-1	.	TRBJ2-3	.	CATEGADTDTQYF	TGTGCCACAGAGGGCGCGGACACAGATACGCAGTATTTT
TRBV5-1	.	TRBJ2-1	.	CASKRAPGIVEQFF	TGCGCCAGCAAGCGGGCCCCCGGGATTGTTGAGCAGTTCTTC
TRBV7-9	.	TRBJ1-1	.	CASSRRDKIYTEAFF	TGTGCCAGCAGCCGCAGGGATAAGATATACACTGAAGCTTTCTTT
TRBV6-5	TRBD1	TRBJ2-3	.	CASSYGTATDTQYF	TGTGCCAGCAGTTATGGGACAGCCACAGATACGCAGTATTTT
TRBV7-6	.	TRBJ1-1	.	CASSLGSNTEAFF	TGTGCCAGCAGCTTAGGCAGTAACACTGAAGCTTTCTTT
TRBV5-1	TRBD2	TRBJ2-1	.	CASRRAGGPNKAYNEQFF	TGCGCCAGCCGCCGAGCGGGAGGGCCTAATAAGGCCTACAATGAGCAGTTCTTC
TRBV5-1	TRBD2	TRBJ2-2	.	CASSPRLAGGSGELFF	TGCGCCAGCAGCCCCCGACTAGCGGGAGGATCCGGGGAGCTGTTTTTT
TRBV27	.	TRBJ2-7	once	CASSLKAGGPYEQYF	TGTGCCAGCAGTTTAAAGGCAGGGGGGCCCTACGAGCAGTACTTC
TRBV6-5	.	TRBJ1-2	.	CASSYSAGVGGYTF	TGTGCCAGCAGTTACTCTGCAGGGGTGGGTGGCTACACCTTC
TRBV19	TRBD2	TRBJ2-1	.	CASRSRLAGEVGYEQFF	TGTGCCAGTAGATCGAGACTAGCGGGAGAAGTCGGATATGAGCAGTTCTTC
TRBV19	.	TRBJ1-2	.	CASKILGAGGYTF	TGTGCCAGCAAAATCTTGGGGGCAGGTGGCTACACCTTC
TRBV4-2	TRBD2	TRBJ2-2	.	CASSQGGLAGEATGELFF	TGTGCCAGCAGCCAAGGGGGACTAGCGGGAGAGGCCACCGGGGAGCTGTTTTTT
TRBV3-1/TRBV3-2	.	TRBJ2-7	.	CASSYRRDEQYF	TGTGCCAGCAGCTACCGTCGGGACGAGCAGTACTTC
TRBV7-8	TRBD2	TRBJ2-2	once	CASSLGGLAGYTGELFF	TGTGCCAGCAGCTTAGGGGGACTAGCGGGATACACCGGGGAGCTGTTTTTT
TRBV27	.	TRBJ2-6	.	CASSSRTASGANVLTF	TGTGCCAGCAGTTCGCGGACAGCCTCTGGGGCCAACGTCCTGACTTTC
TRBV3-1/TRBV3-2	TRBD1	TRBJ1-1	.	CASSNGVGQEAFF	TGTGCCAGCAGCAATGGAGTGGGACAGGAAGCTTTCTTT
TRBV24-1	TRBD2	TRBJ2-1	.	CATSRRGSSYNEQFF	TGTGCCACCAGTCGGCGGGGGAGCTCCTACAATGAGCAGTTCTTC
TRBV9	.	TRBJ1-3	.	CASSVADRNSGNTIYF	TGTGCCAGCAGCGTAGCTGACAGGAACTCTGGAAACACCATATATTTT
TRBV19	TRBD2	TRBJ2-1	.	CASSILAGYDEQFF	TGTGCCAGTAGTATACTAGCGGGATATGATGAGCAGTTCTTC
TRBV5-1	TRBD1	TRBJ1-4	.	CASSFRTGVNEKLFF	TGCGCCAGCAGCTTTCGGACAGGCGTTAATGAAAAACTGTTTTTT
TRBV28	TRBD1	TRBJ2-2	.	CASNPGQGATGELFF	TGTGCCAGCAATCCGGGACAGGGGGCCACCGGGGAGCTGTTTTTT